A single sample gave rise to the 9 T cell receptor beta chains below, sequenced in a study of shared T cell receptors in the human thymus. This table comes from immunoSEQ multiplex PCR, and its TCRdb copy is limited to in-frame clones, with some not included. The sample holds hundreds of thousands of clones, around 87% seen once. These data also featured in a second study, about human thymus T cells.

Sequencing was performed on thymocytes. These TCRs come from a boy younger than two with a congenital heart defect.

The gene calls are TRBV4-3 and TRBJ2-7; D remains ambiguous. CDR1 is LGHNA, CDR2 YSLEER, per germline. The V and J ends lost 5 bases and 3 bases respectively, with 11 bases between them. The CDR3 has 13 amino acids. The CDR3: CASSYWSVYEQYF. The CDR3, as DNA: TGCGCCAGCAGCTACTGGTCGGTCTACGAGCAGTACTTC.

The chain is built from TRBV6-1 and TRBJ2-2, with 11 bases fitting TRBD1. The germline V gene has CDR1 MNHNS and CDR2 SASEGT. After removal of 0 bases from V and 3 bases from J, the junction contained 3 bases not matched to a gene. The CDR3 is 17 residues long. CDR3 coding DNA: TGTGCCAGCAGTGAAGCAAGGGGACAGGGGGACACCGGGGAGCTGTTTTTT. The encoded protein is CASSEARGQGDTGELFF.

The V call is TRBV7-2, the J call TRBJ2-4; D ambiguous. Germline values: CDR1 SGHTA, CDR2 FQGNSA. The germline V and J ends were trimmed by 5 bases and 0 bases, with 11 bases remaining between them. The CDR3 has 15 amino acids. CDR3 coding DNA: TGTGCCAGCAGCGTCCGGAGTAAAGCCAAAAACATTCAGTACTTC. Its protein product is CASSVRSKAKNIQYF.

This chain uses TRBV29-1 with TRBJ1-1; a possible D gene is TRBD1 (6 bases). CDR3 length: 12 residues. Germline-derived CDR1 and CDR2 are SQVTM and ANQGSEA. Trimming took 7 bases from V and 0 from J, leaving 9 bases between them. The CDR3 region is CSEGTLNTEAFF. CDR3 coding DNA: TGCAGCGAAGGGACACTGAACACTGAAGCTTTCTTT.

The V gene is TRBV5-4, the J gene TRBJ2-5; 7 nucleotides line up with TRBD2. V shed 5 bases, J shed 5 bases, and the junction held 6 bases outside the gene matches. The CDR3 contains 13 residues. Germline lookup yields CDR1 SGHNT and CDR2 YYREEE (reference sequence). Written as DNA, the CDR3 is TGTGCCAGCAGGGGGCGGGGGATGGAGACCCAGTACTTC. Its translation: CASRGRGMETQYF.

The V and J genes are TRBV6-1 and TRBJ1-1, with a weak D call TRBD1 (5 bases). The V gene's germline CDR1 is MNHNS and CDR2 SASEGT. V was trimmed by 4 bases and J by 1 base, leaving 7 bases between them. This CDR3 region has 13 residues. CDR3 DNA sequence: TGTGCCAGCAGTGTGGGGGGGAACACTGAAGCTTTCTTT. This translates into CASSVGGNTEAFF.

V gene TRBV19 combines with J gene TRBJ2-2; D possibly corresponds to TRBD1 (6 bases). Germline loops: CDR1 LNHDA, CDR2 SQIVND (reference sequence). The V gene lost 8 bases and the J gene lost 7 bases, with 14 bases spanning the gap. The CDR3 spans 13 residues. The CDR3 here is CASRSGAGGELFF. CDR3 bases: TGTGCCAGTCGTTCAGGGGCCGGCGGGGAGCTGTTTTTT.

This clone has a single count. This chain joins TRBV9 and TRBJ2-1, with D possibly matching TRBD2 (6 bases). CDR1 and CDR2 from the germline V gene are SGDLS and YYNGEE. Trimming shortened V by 3 bases and J by 8 bases, and 18 bases separated the two germline ends. This CDR3 region has 15 residues. CDR3 sequence: CASSAKLLREDEQFF. CDR3 DNA: TGTGCCAGCAGCGCCAAGCTGTTGCGGGAAGATGAGCAGTTCTTC.

This clone was detected a few times. The J gene is TRBJ2-3, the V gene TRBV30, with a tentative D call TRBD2 (7 bases). Deletions cut 8 bases from V and 5 bases from J, with 17 bases between. CDR3 length equals 13 residues. Germline-derived CDR1 and CDR2 are GTSNPN and SVGIG (reference sequence). CDR3 nucleotides: TGTGCCCACGGAGGGGGGGGCAAAGATACGCAGTATTTT. This sequence encodes CAHGGGGKDTQYF.